This T cell receptor beta chain was recorded in a study of T cell responses to AZD1222 COVID-19 vaccine. Clones were sequenced by immunoSEQ multiplex PCR, and TCRdb holds only the in-frame ones, with some missing. The sample has about 100,000 clones; about 87% are singletons. The sequence was collected from an adult in good health. Material: peripheral blood, obtained on day 0 of MenACWY control vaccination.

CDR3 bases: TGCGCCAGCAGCTTAATAACGATAGTGGGGAATGAGCAGTTCTTC. It codes for CASSLITIVGNEQFF. The chain joins TRBV5-1 to TRBJ2-1; D not resolved. V gave up 2 bases and J gave up 7 bases, with 16 bases separating them. Germline CDR1 is SGHRS and CDR2 is YFSETQ. The CDR3 has 15 amino acids.